One and the same sample provided the 29 T cell receptor beta chains below, sequenced in a study of T cell responses to AZD1222 COVID-19 vaccine. Sequenced by immunoSEQ multiplex PCR; TCRdb stores in-frame clones only, minus some. The sample includes about 110,000 clones, roughly 90% of them seen just once. Specimen: peripheral blood, collected on day 0 of AZD1222 vaccination. The receptors come from an adult in good health.

The genes are TRBV5-4 and TRBJ1-4; D is ambiguous. Germline assignment: CDR1 SGHNT and CDR2 YYREEE (reference sequence). Trimming stripped 2 bases from V and 8 bases from J, with 10 bases between. The CDR3 has 13 residues. CDR3 bases: TGTGCCAGCAGCTTTTGGTCAGACGAAAAACTGTTTTTT. This translates into CASSFWSDEKLFF.

The CDR3 sequence: CASSQDPSGASWADTQYF. CDR3 nucleotide sequence: TGTGCCAGCAGCCAAGACCCTAGCGGGGCCTCGTGGGCAGATACGCAGTATTTT. The chain links TRBV14 to TRBJ2-3; 9 bases fit TRBD2. The CDR3 loop spans 18 amino acids. Germline CDR1 is SGHDN and CDR2 is FVKESK. The V gene end was trimmed by 0 bases and the J gene end by 4 bases; junction bases not matched to a gene: 11. The full variable domain, its missing parts supplied by reference TRBV14 and TRBJ2-3, is EAGVTQFPSHSVIEKGQTVTLRCDPISGHDNLYWYRRVMGKEIKFLLHFVKESKQDESGMPNNRFLAERTGGTYSTLKVQPAELEDSGVYFCASSQDPSGASWADTQYFGPGTRLTVL.

The chain couples TRBV10-2 to TRBJ2-7, with 7 bases fitting TRBD2. V lost 2 bases and J lost 2; bases outside the gene matches: 6. CDR3 length equals 15 residues. Germline V CDR1 and CDR2: WSHSY, SAAADI. The CDR3 bases are TGCGCCAGCAGTGAGATTTCGGGGGGAGCCTACGAGCAGTACTTC. It encodes CASSEISGGAYEQYF.

The genes are TRBV2 and TRBJ2-5; weak D call: TRBD1 (5 bases). Germline values: CDR1 SNHLY, CDR2 FYNNEI. This CDR3 contains 15 residues. Deletions cut 7 bases from V and 2 bases from J, with 17 bases between. The CDR3 sequence: CASTGARGRQETQYF. The CDR3 DNA reads TGTGCCAGCACTGGGGCTAGGGGCAGACAAGAGACCCAGTACTTC.

The genes are TRBV10-3 and TRBJ1-2; D is uncertain. V lost 8 bases and J 7 bases, leaving 14 bases between the germline ends. Per the germline V gene, CDR1 is ENHRY and CDR2 is SYGVKD. The CDR3 covers 12 residues. In nucleotides, the CDR3 is TGTGCCATCGGGTCGACTGTTCTTGGCTACACCTTC. Translating it yields CAIGSTVLGYTF.

V gene TRBV30 combines with J gene TRBJ2-1; no firm D call. V shed 4 bases and J shed 2 bases, with 12 bases lying between them. This CDR3 spans 14 amino acids. Germline V gene lookup returns CDR1 GTSNPN and CDR2 SVGIG (reference sequence). CDR3 DNA sequence: TGTGCCTGGACCCCCGGCGCCGCCTACAATGAGCAGTTCTTC. The encoded protein is CAWTPGAAYNEQFF.

The J gene is TRBJ2-7, the V gene TRBV12-3 or TRBV12-4; D not resolved. The CDR3 sequence is 12 residues long. V was pared by 7 bases and J by 2 bases, with 9 bases between. The CDR3 DNA reads as TGTGCCAGCACCAACAAAGCCTACGAGCAGTACTTC. It translates to CASTNKAYEQYF.

This clone came up once. The V gene is TRBV19, the J gene TRBJ1-2, with D hard to call. Germline V gene data show CDR1 as LNHDA and CDR2 as SQIVND (reference sequence). CDR3 length: 13 amino acids. Trimming stripped 4 bases from V and 2 bases from J, with 8 bases between. The CDR3 protein is CASSNGVNYGYTF. In DNA, the CDR3 is TGTGCCAGTAGTAACGGGGTCAACTATGGCTACACCTTC.

This clone appeared a single time. This sequence joins TRBV2 and TRBJ1-4, with D tentatively TRBD1 (6 bases). The CDR3 covers 13 residues. Germline V gene sequence: CDR1 SNHLY, CDR2 FYNNEI. V lost 6 bases, J lost 8 bases, and 13 bases lay in between. The DNA of the CDR3 is TGTGCCAGCAGGGCCGGGGGGGGCGAAAAACTGTTTTTT. The encoded protein is CASRAGGGEKLFF.

The chain uses TRBV11-3 and TRBJ1-4; D is perhaps TRBD1 (6 bases). The CDR3 extends over 16 amino acids. Per the germline V gene, CDR1 is SGHNT and CDR2 is YENEEA. Trimming left V 1 base short and J 4 bases short, with 13 bases between. The CDR3, as DNA: TGTGCCAGCAGCTTAGTGCGGGGGGCCGGTAATGAAAAACTGTTTTTT. This translates into CASSLVRGAGNEKLFF.

CDR3 in amino acids: CASSLSGAPNTEAFF. The CDR3 DNA reads TGTGCCAGCAGCTTGTCAGGGGCTCCGAACACTGAAGCTTTCTTT. V usage is TRBV11-2 and J usage is TRBJ1-1; D might be TRBD1 (6 bases). V was pared by 3 bases and J by 1 base, with 12 bases between. Looked up from germline, CDR1 is SGHAT and CDR2 is FQNNGV. CDR3 size: 15 residues.

V usage is TRBV3-1 (or the pseudogene TRBV3-2) and J usage is TRBJ1-3; D not certain. The CDR3 totals 15 residues. Germline CDR1 is LGHDT and CDR2 is YNNKEL (reference sequence). Trimming removed 5 bases from V and 0 bases from J, with 11 bases in between. For the CDR3, the DNA is TGTGCCAGCAGCTTCCAGCTGTTCTCTGGAAACACCATATATTTT. Translated: CASSFQLFSGNTIYF.

V is TRBV6-4 and J is TRBJ1-2; TRBD1 matches 9 bases. Germline V CDR1 and CDR2: MRHNA, SNTAGT. V lost 5 bases and J lost 6; bases outside the gene matches: 4. The CDR3 runs to 13 residues. DNA of the CDR3: TGTGCCAGCAGTAACAGGGGGCGTAATGGCTACACCTTC. It yields the protein CASSNRGRNGYTF.

This chain links TRBV5-1 with TRBJ1-2, with 8 bases matching TRBD1. The CDR3 consists of 15 residues. The J segment lost 6 bases and the V segment lost 1 base, leaving 8 bases of the junction unmatched. Germline V gene sequence: CDR1 SGHRS, CDR2 YFSETQ. The CDR3 DNA is TGCGCCAGCAGCTTGTCGGGCAGGGGGCAAGATGGCTACACCTTC. Its protein product is CASSLSGRGQDGYTF.

This clone was detected once. This sequence joins TRBV5-1 and TRBJ2-1; TRBD2 aligns across 8 bases. J gave up 2 bases and V 4 bases, and 8 bases lay outside the gene matches. This CDR3 contains 16 residues. Germline CDR1 is SGHRS and CDR2 is YFSETQ. The DNA for the CDR3 is TGCGCCAGCAGCCCCGGGGGGGGCAACGCCTACAATGAGCAGTTCTTC. Translation: CASSPGGGNAYNEQFF.

The CDR3 region is CASSPWDTNYGYTF. CDR3 in DNA: TGCGCCAGCAGTCCTTGGGACACCAACTATGGCTACACCTTC. This rearrangement joins TRBV23-1 to TRBJ1-2; D possibly corresponds to TRBD1 (6 bases). TRBV23-1 is an open reading frame whose function is uncertain. V lost 4 bases and J 2 bases, leaving 11 bases between the germline ends. The CDR3 loop spans 14 amino acids.

The chain links TRBV7-9 to TRBJ2-2; 11 bases agree with TRBD1. Per the germline V gene, CDR1 is SEHNR and CDR2 is FQNEAQ (reference sequence). The CDR3 spans 17 residues. The V segment lost 10 bases and the J segment 7 bases; nucleotides outside the gene matches: 17. As DNA, the CDR3 is TGTGCCAACACCCGACCGGGACAGGGGGATACAGGCGGGGAGCTGTTTTTT. Protein: CANTRPGQGDTGGELFF.

The chain recombines TRBV10-1 with TRBJ1-5; D not resolved. V was pared by 2 bases and J by 7 bases, with 9 bases between. There are 13 residues in the CDR3. Per the germline V gene, CDR1 is WNHNN and CDR2 is SYGVQD (reference sequence). The CDR3 loop reads CASSEGSGQPQHF. The DNA for the CDR3 is TGCGCCAGCAGTGAGGGTTCGGGACAGCCCCAGCATTTT.

V is TRBV6-5 and J is TRBJ2-7, with D unclear. From germline, CDR1 is MNHEY and CDR2 SVGAGI. V gave up 1 base and J gave up 6 bases, with 10 bases separating them. The CDR3 extends over 13 amino acids. CDR3 amino acids: CASSYWVLSEQYF. The CDR3 DNA is TGTGCCAGCAGTTACTGGGTACTCTCCGAGCAGTACTTC.

As DNA, the CDR3 is TGTGCCAGCAGCACAGACCGGGGGGGCGGAAAGACCCAGTACTTC. Translated, it gives CASSTDRGGGKTQYF. V and J are TRBV6-5 and TRBJ2-5, with 8 bases fitting TRBD2. Germline V gene lookup returns CDR1 MNHEY and CDR2 SVGAGI. The junction had 12 bases not matched to a gene; V was cut back by 6 bases and J by 6 bases. The CDR3 is made up of 15 amino acids.

The chain recombines TRBV5-1 with TRBJ2-1; 10 bases line up with TRBD2. The V segment lost 7 bases and the J segment 5 bases; nucleotides outside the gene matches: 9. Germline values: CDR1 SGHRS, CDR2 YFSETQ. The CDR3 consists of 15 residues. In DNA, the CDR3 is TGCGCCAGCTCCCTAGCGGGGGTTATCGACAATGAGCAGTTCTTC. Protein sequence: CASSLAGVIDNEQFF.

The V and J genes are TRBV18 and TRBJ1-4; no firm D call. This CDR3 spans 16 amino acids. Trimming stripped 3 bases from V and 7 bases from J, with 18 bases between. Germline V lookup: CDR1 KGHSH, CDR2 LQKENI. This chain's CDR3 is CASSPQPTRKAEKLFF. In DNA, the CDR3 is TGTGCCAGCTCACCCCAACCGACGCGTAAGGCTGAAAAACTGTTTTTT.

J is TRBJ2-7 and V is TRBV12-3 or TRBV12-4; D remains ambiguous. The CDR3 length is 13 residues. The V and J ends lost 6 bases and 3 bases respectively, with 12 bases between them. CDR3 in DNA: TGTGCCAGCAGCCCAACAGCTTACTACGAGCAGTACTTC. Translating it yields CASSPTAYYEQYF.

The V gene is TRBV2, the J gene TRBJ1-3; maybe TRBD1 (6 bases). The V gene's germline CDR1 is SNHLY and CDR2 FYNNEI. The CDR3 loop spans 15 amino acids. V was pared by 4 bases and J by 0 bases, with 10 bases between. CDR3 nucleotides: TGTGCCAGCAGTGGACAGGTGTTCTCTGGAAACACCATATATTTT. The encoded protein is CASSGQVFSGNTIYF.

The chain combines TRBV27 with TRBJ2-7; unclear D gene. This CDR3 is built from 13 residues. Germline V gives CDR1 MNHEY, CDR2 SMNVEV (reference sequence). V was cut by 5 bases and J by 3 bases, with 11 bases left in between. CDR3 region: CASSPGMNYEQYF. CDR3 sequence (DNA): TGTGCCAGCAGTCCTGGGATGAACTACGAGCAGTACTTC.

The J gene is TRBJ1-3, the V gene TRBV13; 8 bases map to TRBD1. The CDR3 sequence is 15 residues long. Trimming at V came to 5 bases and at J to 4 bases, leaving 7 bases not matched to a gene. Germline-derived CDR1 and CDR2 are PRHDT and FYEKMQ (reference sequence). Written as DNA, the CDR3 is TGTGCCAGCAGCCATGGACAGGGAGCGGGAAACACCATATATTTT. This gives the protein CASSHGQGAGNTIYF.

This clone appeared a single time. The chain has TRBV5-8 and TRBJ1-5; D not resolved. Germline V gives CDR1 SGHTS, CDR2 YDEGEE. Trimming pared 0 bases from V and 6 bases from J, leaving 4 bases between. The CDR3 has 12 amino acids. The DNA of the CDR3 is TGTGCCAGCAGCTTGGTGGGTCAGCCCCAGCATTTT. Protein: CASSLVGQPQHF.

A single count supports this clone. The V call is TRBV27, the J call TRBJ2-7, with a weak D call TRBD1 (6 bases). Germline loops: CDR1 MNHEY, CDR2 SMNVEV (reference sequence). Trimming removed 3 bases at V and 2 bases at J, with 14 bases between. The CDR3 length is 15 residues. CDR3 protein: CASSFFQGQTYEQYF. DNA for the CDR3: TGTGCCAGCAGTTTTTTCCAGGGGCAAACCTACGAGCAGTACTTC.

The chain uses TRBV5-4 and TRBJ2-3, with D unclear. Trimming removed 4 bases at V and 4 bases at J, with 7 bases between. This CDR3 is 12 amino acids long. Germline V lookup: CDR1 SGHNT, CDR2 YYREEE (reference sequence). CDR3: CASSITPDTQYF. Written as DNA, the CDR3 is TGTGCCAGCAGCATAACTCCAGATACGCAGTATTTT.